This TCR beta chain came from a study of human T cells and chemical hapten exposure. This clonotype has a handful of counts. The antigen remains undetermined. The CDR3 sequence is 13 residues long. The germline gives CDR1 SGHRS, CDR2 YFSETQ. Deletions cut 2 bases from V and 0 bases from J, with 5 bases between. As for time point: patch test 3, about 24 weeks after DPC sensitization. Treatment described: therapeutic diphenylcyclopropenone sensitization with weekly scalp DPC. Findings and caveats of the study: Counts of expanded TCRs at PT1 were positively correlated with patch test score.

TCRdb reprocessed the RACE reads with MiXCR, giving one entry per CDR3 protein. The data show around 85,000 distinct CDR3 sequences, with 13% seen just once and roughly 6% held by the top ten. The receptor was isolated from a woman aged 45-65 years with alopecia areata. Some clones in this sample may be carry-over from other donors' samples. The specimen was whole blood, collected in connection with sensitization to the hapten diphenylcyclopropenone (DPC). The chain is built from TRBV5-1 and TRBJ2-5; possible D gene TRBD2, 5 bases. The CDR3 region has the DNA TGCGCCAGCAGCTTCGGGGACCAAGAGACCCAGTACTTC. Protein product: CASSFGDQETQYF.